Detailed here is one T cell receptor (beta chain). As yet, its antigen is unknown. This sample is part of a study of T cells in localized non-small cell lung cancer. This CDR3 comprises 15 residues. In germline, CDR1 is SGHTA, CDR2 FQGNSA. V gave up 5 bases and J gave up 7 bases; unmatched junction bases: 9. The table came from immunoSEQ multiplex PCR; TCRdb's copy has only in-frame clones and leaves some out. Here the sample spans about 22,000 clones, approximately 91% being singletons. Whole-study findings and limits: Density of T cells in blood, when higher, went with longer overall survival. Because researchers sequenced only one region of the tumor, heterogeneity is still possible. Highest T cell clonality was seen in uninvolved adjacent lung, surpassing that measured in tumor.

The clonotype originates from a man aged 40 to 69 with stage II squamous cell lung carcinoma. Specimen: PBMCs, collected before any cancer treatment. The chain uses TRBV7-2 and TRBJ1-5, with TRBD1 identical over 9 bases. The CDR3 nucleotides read TGTGCCAGCAGCCGAACAGGGGGCCCAAACCAGCCCCAGCATTTT. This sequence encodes CASSRTGGPNQPQHF.